These 11 T cell receptor beta chains originate from one sample sequenced in a study of CD8 T cells in Susac syndrome. Random hexamers were used to reverse transcribe an amount of about 0.5 to 1 ug RNA. Each CDR3 protein is one row after TCRdb ran MiXCR on the immunoSEQ multiplex PCR reads. The sample lists 100,000 to 150,000 distinct CDR3 sequences; around 94% were seen once. Input material: CD8+ T cells from PBMCs. The receptors here all came from a human donor with Susac syndrome.

V usage is TRBV20-1 and J usage is TRBJ1-5; no clear D. The V end lost 1 base, the J end lost 6 bases, and 16 bases lay between the germline ends. CDR1 is DFQATT and CDR2 is SNEGSKA in the germline V gene (reference sequence). This CDR3 region has 15 residues. CDR3 sequence reads: CSARAGQETGQPQHF. The CDR3 DNA reads TGCAGTGCTAGAGCCGGCCAAGAAACCGGTCAGCCCCAGCATTTT.

The chain joins TRBV4-2 to TRBJ2-3; D assignment may be TRBD1 or TRBD2 (5 bases each). V was cut by 1 base and J by 0 bases, with 8 bases left in between. Germline CDR1 and CDR2: LGHNA and YNFKEQ. The CDR3 spans 15 residues. The CDR3 here is CASSQAGPSTDTQYF. CDR3 sequence (DNA): TGTGCCAGCAGCCAAGCGGGACCTAGCACAGATACGCAGTATTTT.

This chain connects TRBV5-1 to TRBJ2-7; D is uncertain. V was pared by 4 bases and J by 5 bases, with 10 bases between. The CDR3 runs to 12 residues. CDR1 is SGHRS, CDR2 YFSETQ, per germline. CDR3 nucleotide sequence: TGCGCCAGCAGCCGAGGACGGGACGAGCAGTACTTC. Translated: CASSRGRDEQYF.

The rearrangement joins TRBV10-3 to TRBJ1-6, with TRBD1 as a possible D gene (5 bases). CDR3 size: 13 residues. Trimming took 6 bases from V and 5 from J, leaving 8 bases between them. CDR1 and CDR2 from the germline V gene are ENHRY and SYGVKD. CDR3 in DNA: TGTGCCATCAGGACAGACGATAATTCACCCCTCCACTTT. Translated, it gives CAIRTDDNSPLHF.

V is TRBV20-1 and J is TRBJ2-4; D perhaps matches TRBD2 (6 bases). Germline CDR1 is DFQATT and CDR2 is SNEGSKA (reference sequence). Trimming removed 2 bases at V and 0 bases at J, with 14 bases between. CDR3 length equals 16 residues. The CDR3 nucleotides read TGCAGTGCTAGACCTACAGGAGGGCTAGCCAAAAACATTCAGTACTTC. It translates to CSARPTGGLAKNIQYF.

This sequence joins TRBV19 and TRBJ2-5; possibly TRBD2 for D (6 bases). Germline CDR1 reads LNHDA; CDR2 reads SQIVND (reference sequence). The CDR3 sequence is 14 residues long. The V and J ends lost 5 bases and 1 base respectively, with 11 bases between them. The DNA of the CDR3 is TGTGCCAGTAGTCCCGGGACTCGCCAAGAGACCCAGTACTTC. This gives the protein CASSPGTRQETQYF.

This clonotype was seen once. The chain employs TRBV20-1 and TRBJ2-7; TRBD1 or TRBD2 may be the D gene (5 bases each). Trimming shortened V by 2 bases and J by 2 bases, and 10 bases separated the two germline ends. This CDR3 contains 13 residues. The germline V gene encodes CDR1 DFQATT and CDR2 SNEGSKA (reference sequence). In DNA form, the CDR3 reads TGCAGTGCTAGAACACAGGAGGCCTACGAGCAGTACTTC. Encoded protein: CSARTQEAYEQYF.

The chain recombines TRBV6-6 with TRBJ2-2; D not certain. The CDR3 loop spans 15 amino acids. V was cut by 3 bases and J by 1 base, with 9 bases left in between. Germline CDR1 and CDR2: MNHNY and SVGAGI (reference sequence). In DNA form, the CDR3 reads TGTGCCAGCAGTTATAGAGCTGAGAACACCGGGGAGCTGTTTTTT. It encodes CASSYRAENTGELFF.

This chain uses TRBV4-1 with TRBJ2-7, with 7 bases identical to TRBD1. CDR3 size: 15 residues. Trimming at V came to 0 bases and at J to 3 bases, leaving 5 bases not matched to a gene. The V gene's germline CDR1 is MGHRA and CDR2 YSYEKL. For the CDR3, the DNA is TGCGCCAGCAGCCAAGATCGAGGGGGCGGCTACGAGCAGTACTTC. It codes for CASSQDRGGGYEQYF.

The V and J genes are TRBV4-3 and TRBJ2-7, with D tentatively TRBD1 or TRBD2 (5 bases each). The CDR3 contains 15 residues. With 1 base removed from V and 0 bases from J, the gap between germline ends came to 10 bases. The germline V gene encodes CDR1 LGHNA and CDR2 YSLEER. Here the CDR3 DNA reads TGCGCCAGCAGCCAAGGGGACGGAAGCTCCTACGAGCAGTACTTC. It specifies CASSQGDGSSYEQYF.

This clonotype was detected only once. This chain links TRBV12-3 or TRBV12-4 with TRBJ1-2, with 8 bases fitting TRBD1. The CDR3 has 16 amino acids. Unmatched junction bases numbered 17, after V lost 6 bases and J lost 8 bases. DNA of the CDR3: TGTGCCAGCAGGAAACCGGGACAGGCTAATACGGGGGGCTACACCTTC. Its translation: CASRKPGQANTGGYTF.